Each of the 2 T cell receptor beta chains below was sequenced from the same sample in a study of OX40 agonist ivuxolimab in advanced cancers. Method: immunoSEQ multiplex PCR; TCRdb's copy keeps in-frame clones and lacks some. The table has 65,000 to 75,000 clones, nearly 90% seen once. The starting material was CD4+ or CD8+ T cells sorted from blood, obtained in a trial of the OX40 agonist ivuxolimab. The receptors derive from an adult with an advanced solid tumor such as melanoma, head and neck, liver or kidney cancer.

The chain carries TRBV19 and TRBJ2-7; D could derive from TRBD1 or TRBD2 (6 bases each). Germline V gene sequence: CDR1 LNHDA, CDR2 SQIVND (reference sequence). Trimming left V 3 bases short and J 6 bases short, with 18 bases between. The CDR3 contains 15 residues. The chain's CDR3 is CASSIVWGAVSEQYF. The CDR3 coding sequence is TGTGCCAGTAGTATCGTGTGGGGGGCTGTCTCCGAGCAGTACTTC. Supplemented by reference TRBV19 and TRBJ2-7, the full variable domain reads DGGITQSPKYLFRKEGQNVTLSCEQNLNHDAMYWYRQDPGQGLRLIYYSQIVNDFQKGDIAEGYSVSREKKESFPLTVTSAQKNPTAFYLCASSIVWGAVSEQYFGPGTRLTVT.

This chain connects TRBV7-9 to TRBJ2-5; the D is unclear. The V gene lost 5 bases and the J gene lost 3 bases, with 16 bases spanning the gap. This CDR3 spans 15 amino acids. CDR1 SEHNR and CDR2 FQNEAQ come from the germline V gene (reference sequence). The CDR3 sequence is CASSQIGFSEETQYF. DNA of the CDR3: TGTGCCAGCAGCCAGATTGGATTTTCTGAAGAGACCCAGTACTTC.